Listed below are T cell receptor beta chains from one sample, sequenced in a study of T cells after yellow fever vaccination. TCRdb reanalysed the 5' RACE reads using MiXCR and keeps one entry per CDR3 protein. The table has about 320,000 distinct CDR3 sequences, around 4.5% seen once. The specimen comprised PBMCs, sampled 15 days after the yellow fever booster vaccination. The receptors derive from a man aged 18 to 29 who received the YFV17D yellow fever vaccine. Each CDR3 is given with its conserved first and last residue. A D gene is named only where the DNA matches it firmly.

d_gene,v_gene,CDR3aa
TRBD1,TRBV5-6,CASSLAGGIDQPQHF
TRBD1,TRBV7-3,CASSPYRGLFDEQFF
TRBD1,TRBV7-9,CASSSDRDHRGRETQYF
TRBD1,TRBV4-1,CASSQWDRPTDTQYF
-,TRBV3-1,CASSQDPQVNLEETQYF
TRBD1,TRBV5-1,CASSLDAGTDNTYGYTF
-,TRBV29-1,CSSVRGLETQYF
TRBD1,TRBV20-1,CSARRGTGKEGYYGYTF
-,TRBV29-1,CSVEARGQEHIQYF
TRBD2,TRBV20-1,CSARASGGAGRSSTDTQYF
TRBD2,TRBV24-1,CATSGGTSGGNNEQFF
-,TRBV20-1,CSASLVNNEQFF
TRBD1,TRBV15,CATSSDRDRVISGNTIYF
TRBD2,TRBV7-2,CASSFGLAGVDTQYF
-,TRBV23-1,CASEGRGSSYEQYF
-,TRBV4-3,CASSQETYGAGWTEAFF
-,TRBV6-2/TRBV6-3,CASTQIGRGASFHEQYF
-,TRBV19,CACSGPGLNTEAFF
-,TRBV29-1,CSVALQNNQPQHF
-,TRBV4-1,CASSLFWTENTEAFF
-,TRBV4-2,CASSQAGGTNYGYTF
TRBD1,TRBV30,CAWSSTGARWNGYTF
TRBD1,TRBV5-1,CASSLTTGPSSGNTIYF
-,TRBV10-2,CASSPRGGGPNQPQHF
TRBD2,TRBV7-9,CASSPLGSRGVSTGELFF
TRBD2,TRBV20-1,CSAQRGAENEQFF
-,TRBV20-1,CSAPRGSGGLTDTQYF
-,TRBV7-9,CASSPAWVGEQYF
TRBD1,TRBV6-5,CASRRTGPLSGANVLTF
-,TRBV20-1,CSARYGAANYGYTF
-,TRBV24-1,CATSDVGRGVGYTF
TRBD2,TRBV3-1,CASSKLAGGRREQFF
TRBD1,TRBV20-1,CSASDRGGGETQYF
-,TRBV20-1,CSARGGQETQYF
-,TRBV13,CAGSQTRGNVLTF
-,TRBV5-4,CASSSNPSPRGGYTF
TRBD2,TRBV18,CASSGTSGSRSSYNEQFF
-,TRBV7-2,CASTNPYTNTEAFF
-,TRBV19,CASSPRDTGSLPQHF
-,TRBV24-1,CATSDGRFLQETQYF
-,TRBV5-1,CASSLWQETQYF
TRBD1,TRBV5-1,CASHDRARGDSPLHF
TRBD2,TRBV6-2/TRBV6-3,CASRSWVRTSGGYEQFF
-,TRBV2,CASSAGRTNTEAFF
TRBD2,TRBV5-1,CASSPPLAGVTDTQYF
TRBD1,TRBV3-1,CASSHVSGGPYNEQFF
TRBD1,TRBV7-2,CASSFPGQGMVSGANVLTF
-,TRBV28,CASTQWGTGELFF
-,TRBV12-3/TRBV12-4,CASSSGTGFYEQYF
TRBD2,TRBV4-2,CASSPLAAYEQFF
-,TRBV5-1,CASSSGTSYQETQYF